One T cell receptor (beta chain) is described in this entry. Using immunoSEQ multiplex PCR, the repertoire was profiled, and TCRdb retains in-frame clones only, with some absent. The top ten clones hold approximately 5% of a sample with approximately 97,000 clones, about 86% of them seen once. The sample comes from a study of T cell responses to AZD1222 COVID-19 vaccine. The germline CDR1 and CDR2 sequences are SNHLY and FYNNEI. V lost 6 bases and J lost 4; bases outside the gene matches: 4. The CDR3 sequence is 15 residues long. This sequence was found in an adult in good health. This rearrangement joins TRBV2 to TRBJ1-3; 12 bases are a match to TRBD1. The material was peripheral blood, obtained on day 0 of AZD1222 vaccination. CDR3 DNA sequence: TGTGCCAGCAGCGGGACAGGGGGCCCCGGAAACACCATATATTTT. This codes for CASSGTGGPGNTIYF.